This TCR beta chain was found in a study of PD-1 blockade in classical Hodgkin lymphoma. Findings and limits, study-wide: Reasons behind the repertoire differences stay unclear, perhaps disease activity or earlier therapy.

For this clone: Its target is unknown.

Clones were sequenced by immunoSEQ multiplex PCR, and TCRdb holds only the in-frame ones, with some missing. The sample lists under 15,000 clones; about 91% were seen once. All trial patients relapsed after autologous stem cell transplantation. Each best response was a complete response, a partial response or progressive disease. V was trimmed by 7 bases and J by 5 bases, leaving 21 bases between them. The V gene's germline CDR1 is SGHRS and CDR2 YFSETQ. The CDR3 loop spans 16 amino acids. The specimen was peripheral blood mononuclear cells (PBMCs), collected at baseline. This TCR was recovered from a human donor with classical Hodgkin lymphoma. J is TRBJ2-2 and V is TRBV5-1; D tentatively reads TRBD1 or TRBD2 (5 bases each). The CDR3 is CASETTGAGMTGELFF. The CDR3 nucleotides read TGCGCCAGCGAAACAACCGGGGCAGGGATGACCGGGGAGCTGTTTTTT. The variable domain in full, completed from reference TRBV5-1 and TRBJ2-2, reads KAGVTQTPRYLIKTRGQQVTLSCSPISGHRSVSWYQQTPGQGLQFLFEYFSETQRNKGNFPGRFSGRQFSNSRSEMNVSTLELGDSALYLCASETTGAGMTGELFFGEGSRLTVL.